The TCR beta chain described here comes from a study of beta chain features in type 1 diabetes. The investigators reverse transcribed all of the isolated RNA, so they sequenced expressed TCRB transcripts. TCRdb's copy holds only in-frame clones and misses some; the assay was immunoSEQ multiplex PCR. The sample lists about 210,000 clones, approximately 11% occurring once. This clone was seen a few times. V lost 6 bases and J lost 7; bases outside the gene matches: 6. The germline gives CDR1 SQVTM, CDR2 ANQGSEA. The CDR3 consists of 13 residues. The gene calls are TRBV29-1 and TRBJ2-7; 13 nucleotides agree with TRBD2. The TCR sequence derives from a young man in good health. What was sequenced was central memory CD4+ T cells from blood. CDR3 region: CSVRTSGSGEQYF. CDR3 nucleotides: TGCAGCGTGAGGACTAGCGGGAGTGGTGAGCAGTACTTC.